One and the same sample provided the 12 T cell receptor beta chains below, sequenced in a study of shared clonotypes between healthy human individuals. Measured with immunoSEQ multiplex PCR; TCRdb has only the in-frame clones, and not every one. The sample lists some 740,000 clones; approximately 92% were seen once. Positively selected for CCR7, the CD45RO-negative cells used as naive CD8 cells excluded terminally differentiated effector memory CD45RA+ cells. The sequenced material came from naive CD8+ T cells sorted from blood. These TCRs come from a young man in good health.

This chain uses TRBV10-1 with TRBJ1-1; D might be TRBD1 (5 bases). This CDR3 contains 13 residues. Germline V gene sequence: CDR1 WNHNN, CDR2 SYGVQD (reference sequence). The V gene lost 3 bases and the J gene lost 4 bases, with 9 bases spanning the gap. CDR3 amino acids: CASSDRAATEAFF. CDR3 coding DNA: TGCGCCAGCAGTGACAGGGCGGCCACTGAAGCTTTCTTT.

The CDR3 DNA sequence: TGTGCCAGCTCACTGCCGGGACTAGTCAATGAGCAGTTCTTC. Translation: CASSLPGLVNEQFF. The genes are TRBV18 and TRBJ2-1, with 8 bases matching TRBD2. After removal of 4 bases from V and 6 bases from J, the junction contained 5 bases not matched to a gene. The CDR3 length is 14 residues. Germline V gene data show CDR1 as KGHSH and CDR2 as LQKENI.

V usage is TRBV7-9 and J usage is TRBJ2-7; D not certain. V lost 1 base, J lost 2 bases, and 18 bases lay in between. Germline CDR1 SEHNR, CDR2 FQNEAQ (reference sequence). The CDR3 totals 17 residues. CDR3 region: CASSLGLGISIPYEQYF. The CDR3 DNA is TGTGCCAGCAGCTTAGGATTGGGAATAAGTATCCCCTACGAGCAGTACTTC.

CDR3 in amino acids: CASIRDRGLRETQYF. CDR3 nucleotides: TGTGCCAGCATCCGGGACAGGGGGCTTCGAGAGACCCAGTACTTC. The chain is built from TRBV7-6 and TRBJ2-5; 12 bases line up with TRBD1. In germline, CDR1 is SGHVS, CDR2 FNYEAQ. V lost 7 bases, J lost 4 bases, and 7 bases stayed unmatched. This CDR3 region has 15 residues. The full variable domain, rest sourced from reference TRBV7-6 and TRBJ2-5, is GAGVSQSPRYKVTKRGQDVALRCDPISGHVSLYWYRQALGQGPEFLTYFNYEAQQDKSGLPNDRFSAERPEGSISTLTIQRTEQRDSAMYRCASIRDRGLRETQYFGPGTRLLVL.

V gene TRBV7-9 combines with J gene TRBJ2-7; TRBD2 matches 15 bases. V lost 4 bases and J lost 5; bases outside the gene matches: 6. CDR3 length: 16 residues. CDR1 is SEHNR, CDR2 FQNEAQ, per germline (reference sequence). CDR3 protein: CASSSGLAGGRNEQYF. CDR3 DNA: TGTGCCAGCAGCTCAGGACTAGCGGGAGGGAGGAACGAGCAGTACTTC.

The genes are TRBV11-1 and TRBJ2-1, with TRBD2 as a possible D gene (5 bases). V gave up 1 base and J gave up 10 bases, with 8 bases separating them. The CDR3 totals 12 residues. From germline, CDR1 is SGHAT and CDR2 FQDESV (reference sequence). The CDR3 nucleotides read TGTGCCAGCAGCTTAGTTGGCGGGGAGCAGTTCTTC. Residues: CASSLVGGEQFF.

The chain recombines TRBV7-7 with TRBJ2-7; 7 nucleotides match TRBD1. After removal of 2 bases from V and 1 base from J, the junction contained 2 bases not matched to a gene. The CDR3 totals 14 residues. Germline V CDR1 and CDR2: SSHAT, FNYEAQ (reference sequence). In DNA, the CDR3 is TGTGCCAGCAGCTTACCGGACAGGTCCTACGAGCAGTACTTC. It yields the protein CASSLPDRSYEQYF.

The V call is TRBV7-2, the J call TRBJ1-5; D is unresolved. The CDR3 extends over 13 amino acids. V lost 5 bases to trimming and J lost 4 bases, with 9 bases between them. Germline V gene sequence: CDR1 SGHTA, CDR2 FQGNSA. As DNA, the CDR3 is TGTGCCAGCAGCGTCAATGGAAATCAGCCCCAGCATTTT. As protein: CASSVNGNQPQHF.

The chain links TRBV14 to TRBJ1-2, with D possibly matching TRBD1 (6 bases). This CDR3 comprises 18 residues. Trimming pared 1 base from V and 2 bases from J, leaving 20 bases between. The V gene's germline CDR1 is SGHDN and CDR2 FVKESK. This CDR3 is CASSQGPQGREQNYGYTF. DNA of the CDR3: TGTGCCAGCAGCCAAGGTCCCCAGGGGAGGGAACAAAACTATGGCTACACCTTC.

CDR3 sequence: CASSFGDRGLENEQFF. The CDR3 coding sequence is TGCGCCAGCAGCTTCGGCGACAGGGGGCTGGAGAATGAGCAGTTCTTC. The gene calls are TRBV5-1 and TRBJ2-1; TRBD1 aligns across 10 bases. V lost 2 bases and J lost 7; bases outside the gene matches: 9. Germline loops: CDR1 SGHRS, CDR2 YFSETQ. The CDR3 covers 16 residues.

The genes are TRBV5-1 and TRBJ2-7, with a tentative D call TRBD2 (6 bases). CDR1 and CDR2 (germline): SGHRS, YFSETQ. The CDR3 contains 15 residues. Trimming removed 1 base from V and 0 bases from J, with 11 bases in between. CDR3 sequence reads: CASSLPRGSSYEQYF. As DNA, the CDR3 is TGCGCCAGCAGCTTGCCCCGGGGGAGCTCCTACGAGCAGTACTTC.

The chain employs TRBV6-5 and TRBJ2-7; D may match TRBD1 or TRBD2 (5 bases each). CDR1 and CDR2 from the germline V gene are MNHEY and SVGAGI. This CDR3 is 14 amino acids long. The V gene lost 6 bases and the J gene lost 0 bases, with 12 bases spanning the gap. The CDR3 loop is CASRGTESSYEQYF. In DNA, the CDR3 is TGTGCCAGCAGGGGGACGGAGAGCTCCTACGAGCAGTACTTC.